These 8 T cell receptor beta chains were all obtained from the same sample, sequenced in a study of blood T cell repertoires in COVID-19. Produced via immunoSEQ multiplex PCR; TCRdb's table is partial and in-frame only. In the table there are roughly 260,000 clones, about 88% of which are singletons. Input material: peripheral blood. The receptors were sampled from a woman aged 40 to 55 who had recovered from COVID-19.

The chain joins TRBV9 to TRBJ2-7; 10 bases fit TRBD2. Germline CDR1 reads SGDLS; CDR2 reads YYNGEE. J lost 0 bases, V lost 3 bases, and 12 bases had no gene match. CDR3 length: 18 amino acids. CDR3 amino acids: CASSARPGLASNSYEQYF. CDR3 nucleotides: TGTGCCAGCAGCGCCCGCCCGGGACTAGCGTCGAACTCCTACGAGCAGTACTTC.

J is TRBJ2-3 and V is TRBV30; TRBD2 is a possible D gene (5 bases). The CDR3 totals 17 residues. Germline-derived CDR1 and CDR2 are GTSNPN and SVGIG (reference sequence). Trimming left V 3 bases short and J 0 bases short, with 19 bases between. The CDR3 spells CAWSPAEYSFSTDTQYF. The CDR3 DNA reads as TGTGCCTGGAGCCCAGCGGAATACTCTTTCAGCACAGATACGCAGTATTTT.

The J gene is TRBJ2-3, the V gene TRBV6-2 or TRBV6-3; 7 bases are shared with TRBD2. This CDR3 is 16 amino acids long. V lost 6 bases to trimming and J lost 2 bases; unmatched junction nucleotides: 11. The germline CDR1 and CDR2 sequences are MNHEY and SVGEGT. As DNA, the CDR3 is TGTGCCAGCAGCCCGGGTCGGGCGGGAGCCACAGATACGCAGTATTTT. This translates into CASSPGRAGATDTQYF.

The rearrangement uses TRBV7-3 and TRBJ1-2; 7 bases match TRBD1. V trimming: 4 bases; J trimming: 8 bases; junction bases outside the gene matches: 4. Germline V gives CDR1 SGHTA, CDR2 FQGTGA. This CDR3 has 12 amino acids. CDR3 sequence reads: CASSSDRAGYTF. The CDR3 coding sequence is TGTGCCAGCAGCTCAGACAGGGCCGGCTACACCTTC.

The V gene is TRBV28, the J gene TRBJ2-4; 7 nucleotides match TRBD1. Looked up from germline, CDR1 is MDHEN and CDR2 is SYDVKM. This CDR3 is 16 amino acids long. Trimming took 6 bases from V and 4 from J; bases not matched to a gene: 12. CDR3 nucleotide sequence: TGTGCCAGCAGACCAGGCCCCCTGGGACAGAAAAACATTCAGTACTTC. Protein sequence: CASRPGPLGQKNIQYF.

The chain recombines TRBV6-5 with TRBJ1-5; TRBD1 matches at 7 bases. This CDR3 has 14 residues. From germline, CDR1 is MNHEY and CDR2 SVGAGI. V was pared by 6 bases and J by 2 bases, with 4 bases of the junction left unmatched. CDR3 sequence reads: CASSRQGGNQPQHF. In DNA form, the CDR3 reads TGTGCCAGCAGCCGACAGGGTGGCAATCAGCCCCAGCATTTT.

The J gene is TRBJ1-2, the V gene TRBV9, with a weak D call TRBD1 (5 bases). The V end lost 6 bases, the J end lost 0 bases, and 24 bases lay between the germline ends. The CDR3 length is 18 residues. The germline gives CDR1 SGDLS, CDR2 YYNGEE. CDR3 loop: CASTPHGETRGANYGYTF. The CDR3 DNA sequence: TGTGCCAGCACCCCCCATGGGGAAACCCGGGGGGCTAACTATGGCTACACCTTC.

The chain recombines TRBV30 with TRBJ2-3; 14 positions match TRBD2. This CDR3 has 17 residues. Germline V gene lookup returns CDR1 GTSNPN and CDR2 SVGIG (reference sequence). The V and J ends lost 5 bases and 0 bases, in that order; junction bases with no gene match: 7. The CDR3, as DNA: TGTGCCTGGGGACCCGGACTAGCGGGGGGCAGCACAGATACGCAGTATTTT. Its translation: CAWGPGLAGGSTDTQYF.